This TCR beta chain was profiled in a study of blood T cell repertoires in COVID-19. Only in-frame clones appear in the TCRdb table, and some are missing; sequencing was by immunoSEQ multiplex PCR. The sample comprises roughly 400,000 clones, 80% to 95% of which are singletons, and roughly 0.66% rests with the top ten. This clone came up a few times. The receptor comes from a man between 18 and 35 years old who had recovered from COVID-19. The specimen sequenced was PBMCs or T cells enriched from blood (not recorded which).

The CDR3 here is CASSDRTKGNTIYF. The CDR3, as DNA: TGTGCCAGCAGTGATAGGACAAAAGGAAACACCATATATTTT. The chain couples TRBV6-1 to TRBJ1-3; maybe TRBD1 (5 bases). The length of the CDR3 is 14 residues. V was clipped by 3 bases and J by 4 bases, with 10 bases between them. Per the germline V gene, CDR1 is MNHNS and CDR2 is SASEGT.